These T cell receptor beta chains were read from a single sample in a study of blood T cell repertoires in COVID-19. Method: immunoSEQ multiplex PCR; TCRdb's copy keeps in-frame clones and lacks some. The sample contains tens of thousands of clones, approximately 88% of which appear only once. What was sequenced was peripheral blood. These TCRs come from a man aged 70 or older with active COVID-19. Both conserved end residues are part of each CDR3. Each record gives: clone size, D gene, J gene, V gene, CDR3 DNA, CDR3 protein. The D gene is left open where the match is weak. The size field is filled for only some rows; it gives once, few, many or a size class.

size: .; D: .; J: TRBJ2-7; V: TRBV13; DNA: TGTGCCAGCAGCTTAGGCTTGGCAGGGCACGAGCAGTACTTC; CDR3: CASSLGLAGHEQYF
size: .; D: TRBD2; J: TRBJ2-3; V: TRBV4-3; DNA: TGCGCCAGCAGCCAAAGATCGGGTCCTAGCGGGGGGCGGGCAGATACGCAGTATTTT; CDR3: CASSQRSGPSGGRADTQYF
size: .; D: .; J: TRBJ2-7; V: TRBV7-4; DNA: TGTGCCAGCAGTCCAGGGGACTCCTACGAGCAGTACTTC; CDR3: CASSPGDSYEQYF
size: .; D: .; J: TRBJ1-1; V: TRBV7-9; DNA: TGTGCCAGCAGCTTAAACAGAGCTCTTAACACTGAAGCTTTCTTT; CDR3: CASSLNRALNTEAFF
size: .; D: .; J: TRBJ1-5; V: TRBV27; DNA: TGTGCCAGCAGTAAATATAGCAATCAGCCCCAGCATTTT; CDR3: CASSKYSNQPQHF
size: .; D: TRBD1; J: TRBJ2-5; V: TRBV7-2; DNA: TGTGCCAGCAGCTTAGTAAAAGGGACAGGGCACGAGACCCAGTACTTC; CDR3: CASSLVKGTGHETQYF
size: once; D: .; J: TRBJ2-4; V: TRBV7-2; DNA: TGTGCCAGCAGCCTACAAAGGGGTATTCAGTACTTC; CDR3: CASSLQRGIQYF
size: .; D: TRBD1; J: TRBJ2-5; V: TRBV24-1; DNA: TGTGCCACCAGTGACCGGGGACAGCAAGAGACCCAGTACTTC; CDR3: CATSDRGQQETQYF
size: .; D: .; J: TRBJ2-7; V: TRBV18; DNA: TGTGCCAGCTCACCAATGGCGGGTGAGCAGTACTTC; CDR3: CASSPMAGEQYF
size: .; D: TRBD1; J: TRBJ1-4; V: TRBV28; DNA: TGTGCCAGCAGTCCGACAGGGGAGGCAACTAATGAAAAACTGTTTTTT; CDR3: CASSPTGEATNEKLFF
size: .; D: TRBD2; J: TRBJ2-2; V: TRBV5-5; DNA: TGTGCCAGCAGCTTGGACGGGAGGGCCGGCTCCGGGGAGCTGTTTTTT; CDR3: CASSLDGRAGSGELFF
size: once; D: TRBD1; J: TRBJ1-2; V: TRBV19; DNA: TGTGCCAGTAGCCCGGGACAGGGGCAGGATGGCTACACCTTC; CDR3: CASSPGQGQDGYTF
size: .; D: TRBD2; J: TRBJ2-3; V: TRBV7-9; DNA: TGTGCCAGCAGCTTGGGTAGCGGGAGATCAGATACGCAGTATTTT; CDR3: CASSLGSGRSDTQYF
size: .; D: TRBD1; J: TRBJ2-7; V: TRBV2; DNA: TGTGCCAGCAGAAGAGAGACAGGGGGTACCTACGAGCAGTACTTC; CDR3: CASRRETGGTYEQYF
size: .; D: .; J: TRBJ1-2; V: TRBV7-2; DNA: TGTGCCAGCAGCGAAGACAGGAACTCTAACTATGGCTACACCTTC; CDR3: CASSEDRNSNYGYTF
size: .; D: .; J: TRBJ2-2; V: TRBV6-1; DNA: TGTGCCAGCAGCTTGAACACCGGGGAGCTGTTTTTT; CDR3: CASSLNTGELFF
size: .; D: .; J: TRBJ2-5; V: TRBV5-1; DNA: TGCGCCAGCAGCTGGTTTGGGGGCGTTGAAGAGACCCAGTACTTC; CDR3: CASSWFGGVEETQYF
size: .; D: .; J: TRBJ1-1; V: TRBV19; DNA: TGTGCCAGTACCCAGGTTATGAACACTGAAGCTTTCTTT; CDR3: CASTQVMNTEAFF
size: .; D: .; J: TRBJ2-3; V: TRBV18; DNA: TGTGCCAGCTCTTACCAGGGGCGAGATACGCAGTATTTT; CDR3: CASSYQGRDTQYF
size: .; D: .; J: TRBJ1-1; V: TRBV28; DNA: TGTGCCAGCAGTTTATCACAGGGTCCTGCTAGAGCTTTCTTT; CDR3: CASSLSQGPARAFF
size: .; D: TRBD2; J: TRBJ2-1; V: TRBV11-2; DNA: TGTGCCAGCAGCTCCCGACTAGCGGGAGAGGCTGAGCAGTTCTTC; CDR3: CASSSRLAGEAEQFF
size: few; D: .; J: TRBJ1-1; V: TRBV5-6; DNA: TGTGCCAGCAGCTTGGTGGGTTCGGGCACTGAAGCTTTCTTT; CDR3: CASSLVGSGTEAFF
size: once; D: .; J: TRBJ1-3; V: TRBV2; DNA: TGTGCCAGCAGTAGTCTCAGGGGTGCGGCCATATATTTT; CDR3: CASSSLRGAAIYF
size: .; D: .; J: TRBJ1-5; V: TRBV19; DNA: TGTGCCAGTAGTATGTGGGCAGACTATAGCAATCAGCCCCAGCATTTT; CDR3: CASSMWADYSNQPQHF